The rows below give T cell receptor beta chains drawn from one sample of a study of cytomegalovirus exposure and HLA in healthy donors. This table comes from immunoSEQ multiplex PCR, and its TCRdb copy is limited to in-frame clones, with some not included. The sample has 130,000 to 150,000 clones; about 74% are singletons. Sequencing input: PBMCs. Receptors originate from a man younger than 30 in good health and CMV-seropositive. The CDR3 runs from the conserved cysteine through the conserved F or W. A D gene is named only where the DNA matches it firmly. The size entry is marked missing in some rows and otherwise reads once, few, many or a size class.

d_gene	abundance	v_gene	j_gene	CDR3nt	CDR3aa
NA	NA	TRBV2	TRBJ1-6	TGTGCCAGCAGAGTCACAGGGCTCGCCTATAATTCACCCCTCCACTTT	CASRVTGLAYNSPLHF
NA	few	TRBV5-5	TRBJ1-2	TGTGCCAGCACATTAGATTTCAGGGAAGGATTACATGGCTACACCTTC	CASTLDFREGLHGYTF
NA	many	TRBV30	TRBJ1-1	TGTGCCTGGAGTGTACGGGGGGCCCTACTTTTGTACACTGAAGCTTTCTTT	CAWSVRGALLLYTEAFF
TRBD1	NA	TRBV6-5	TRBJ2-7	TGTGCCAGCAGCTGGGACAGGGGGATGTACGAGCAGTACTTC	CASSWDRGMYEQYF
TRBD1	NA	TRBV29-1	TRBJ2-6	TGCAGCGTTGGGGACAGTTCATCTGGGGCCAACGTCCTGACTTTC	CSVGDSSSGANVLTF
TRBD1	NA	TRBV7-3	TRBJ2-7	TGTGCCAGCAGCTTCTGGACAGGGGGAGCCCCTGTGGCCGGCCGCTACGAGCAGTACTTC	CASSFWTGGAPVAGRYEQYF
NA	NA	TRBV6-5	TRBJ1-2	TGTGCCAGCAGTTACTCCCGAAGCCTCTATGGCTACACCTTC	CASSYSRSLYGYTF
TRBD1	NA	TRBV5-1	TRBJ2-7	TGCGCCAGCAGGGCGAGGACAGGGGGCTGGTACGAGCAGTACTTC	CASRARTGGWYEQYF
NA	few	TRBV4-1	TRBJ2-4	TGCGCCAGCAGCCAACCTAGGCTCGGGGAGGCCAAAAACATTCAGTACTTC	CASSQPRLGEAKNIQYF
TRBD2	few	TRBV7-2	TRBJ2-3	TGTGCCAGCAGCTTACTCTCACATAGCGGGAGTGATGTCACAGATACGCAGTATTTT	CASSLLSHSGSDVTDTQYF
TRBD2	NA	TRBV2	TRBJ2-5	TGTGCCAGCAATCTCGGACTAGCGGGGATTTGGAAGTACTTC	CASNLGLAGIWKYF
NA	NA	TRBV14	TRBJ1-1	TGTGCCAGCAGCCAAGTGCGCAGGCGGAACACTGAAGCTTTCTTT	CASSQVRRRNTEAFF
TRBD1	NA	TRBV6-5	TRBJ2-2	TGTGCCAGCAGTCTTAACAGGGGGAACACCGGGGAGCTGTTTTTT	CASSLNRGNTGELFF
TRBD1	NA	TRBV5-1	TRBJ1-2	TGCGCCAGCAGCCCGGACAGGGGAACCGCTAACTATGGCTACACCTTC	CASSPDRGTANYGYTF
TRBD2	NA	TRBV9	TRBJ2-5	TGTGCCAGCAGCGTAGCTGGTAGCGGGGGGTACGGGACCCAGTACTTC	CASSVAGSGGYGTQYF
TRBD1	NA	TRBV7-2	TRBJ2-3	TGTGCCAGCAGGCAACGGACAGGGGACAGCACAGATACGCAGTATTTT	CASRQRTGDSTDTQYF
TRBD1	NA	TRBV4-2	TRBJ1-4	TGTGCCAGCAGCCCCGGACAGGGCCTAGATGAAAAACTGTTTTTT	CASSPGQGLDEKLFF
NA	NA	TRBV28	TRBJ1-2	TGTGCCAGCAGCCCGCCATGGAGCGGCTACACCTTC	CASSPPWSGYTF
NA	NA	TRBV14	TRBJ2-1	TGTGCCAGCAGCCGAAGTCTAGCTAGCTCCTACAATGAGCAGTTCTTC	CASSRSLASSYNEQFF
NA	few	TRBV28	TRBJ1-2	TGTGCCAGCATTACGTCTGCGGGGATCAACTATGGCTACACCTTC	CASITSAGINYGYTF
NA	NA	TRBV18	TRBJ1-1	TGTGCCAGCTCCCAACAGGCTAACACTGAAGCTTTCTTT	CASSQQANTEAFF
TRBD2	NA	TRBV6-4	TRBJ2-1	TGTGCCAGCAGTGTAGGACTAGCGGGAGCAAATGAGCAGTTCTTC	CASSVGLAGANEQFF
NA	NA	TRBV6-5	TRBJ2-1	TGTGCCAGCAGCCCGGACTCGAGCTCCTACAATGAGCAGTTCTTC	CASSPDSSSYNEQFF
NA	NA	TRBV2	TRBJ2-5	TGTGCCAGCAGTCGAAGCAGGGACACGGTTCAGGAGACCCAGTACTTC	CASSRSRDTVQETQYF
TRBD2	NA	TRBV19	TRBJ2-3	TGTGCCAGTAGTCCCACTAGCGGGAGCGTAGATACGCAGTATTTT	CASSPTSGSVDTQYF
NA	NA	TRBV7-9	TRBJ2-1	TGTGCCAGCAGCCAGTTTATTCGGAGCTCCTACAATGAGCAGTTCTTC	CASSQFIRSSYNEQFF
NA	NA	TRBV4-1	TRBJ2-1	TGCGCCAGCAGCCAGAGGGGGCTAGCGGGTTTATCCTACAATGAGCAGTTCTTC	CASSQRGLAGLSYNEQFF
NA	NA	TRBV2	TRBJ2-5	TGTGCCAGCAACACGAACGGGGGAAAGAAAGAGACCCAGTACTTC	CASNTNGGKKETQYF
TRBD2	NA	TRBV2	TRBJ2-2	TGTGCCAGCGTAAGCGGGGGAGCTCACGCGAACACCGGGGAGCTGTTTTTT	CASVSGGAHANTGELFF
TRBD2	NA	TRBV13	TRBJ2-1	TGTGCCAGCAGCACCGGGGGGGCCAATGAGCAGTTCTTC	CASSTGGANEQFF
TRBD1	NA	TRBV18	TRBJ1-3	TGTGCCAGCTCACCGACAGGGGGCAAGGGAAACACCATATATTTT	CASSPTGGKGNTIYF
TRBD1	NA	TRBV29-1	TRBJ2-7	TGCAGCGTTGCTGGGACAGTCTACGAGCAGTACTTC	CSVAGTVYEQYF
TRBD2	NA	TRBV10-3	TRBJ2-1	TGTGCCATCAGCGGGACTAGCGGGGCTTACAATGAGCAGTTCTTC	CAISGTSGAYNEQFF
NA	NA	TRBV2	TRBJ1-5	TGTGCCAGCGCGTGGGGGGGCATCGACCAGCCCCAGCATTTT	CASAWGGIDQPQHF
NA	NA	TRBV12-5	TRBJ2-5	TGTGCTAGTGGTTCGGGGTGGAAAGAGACCCAGTACTTC	CASGSGWKETQYF
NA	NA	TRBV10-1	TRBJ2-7	TGCGCCAGCAGTGAGCGCCACAGGGCCCCGAGCGAGCAGTACTTC	CASSERHRAPSEQYF
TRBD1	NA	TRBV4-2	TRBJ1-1	TGTGCCAGCAGCCCAGAGCCGGGACAGTGGGGACCAAACACTGAAGCTTTCTTT	CASSPEPGQWGPNTEAFF
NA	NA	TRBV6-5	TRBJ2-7	TGTGCCAGCAGCCTAGCCCTCTCCTACGAGCAGTACTTC	CASSLALSYEQYF
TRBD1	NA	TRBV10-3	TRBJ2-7	TGTGCCATCAGTGAGCCCGGGACAGCCAAGACTTTC	CAISEPGTAKTF
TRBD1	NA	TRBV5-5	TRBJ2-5	TGTGCCAGCAGCCCGGCAACCGGGACAGGCCAAGAGACCCAGTACTTC	CASSPATGTGQETQYF
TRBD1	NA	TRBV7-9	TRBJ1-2	TGTGCCAGCAGCTTTGGACAGGGATACTATGGCTACACCTTC	CASSFGQGYYGYTF
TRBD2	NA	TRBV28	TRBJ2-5	TGTGCCAGCAGAGAAGACGGACTAGCGGAGACCCAGTACTTC	CASREDGLAETQYF
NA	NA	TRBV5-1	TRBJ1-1	TGCGCCAGCAGCTTGGGGGGGGAGAACACTGAAGCTTTCTTT	CASSLGGENTEAFF
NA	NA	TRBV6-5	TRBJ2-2	TGTGCCAGCAGAACAACAGGGCGCACCGGGGAGCTGTTTTTT	CASRTTGRTGELFF
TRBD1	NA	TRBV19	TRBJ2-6	TGTGCCAGTAGTATCCAGACAGGGGCAGGGGCCAACGTCCTGACTTTC	CASSIQTGAGANVLTF
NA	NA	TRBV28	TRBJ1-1	TGTGCCAGCAGTCCTTGGGCTAAGGGGAAGAGCACTGAAGCTTTCTTT	CASSPWAKGKSTEAFF